The clone carrying this TCR beta chain showed up just a few times. Antigen specificity is unknown. Researchers took RNA transcripts and amplified the TCR beta CDR3 regions from them. An initial round of RT-PCR targeting the TCR CDR3 relied on the HTBI primer set. Using its own MiXCR run on the multiplex PCR reads, TCRdb lists one record per CDR3 protein. The table has about 410,000 distinct CDR3 sequences, roughly 14% seen once. The data were obtained in a study of T cells in Graves' hyperthyroidism and ophthalmopathy. Points from the study as a whole: Within blood appeared most thyroid clonotypes that had expanded above 0.001.

The study based diagnoses on clinical symptoms, serum thyroxine and TRAb, thyroid ultrasound and orbital computed tomography. The sequence was collected from a young man with Graves' ophthalmopathy. Sequenced sample: blood.

CDR3 sequence: CAISESTRGPYEQYF. CDR3 DNA sequence: TGTGCCATCAGTGAGTCGACTCGGGGACCCTACGAGCAGTACTTC. This rearrangement joins TRBV10-3 to TRBJ2-7; either TRBD1 or TRBD2 may fit D (5 bases each). V dropped 0 bases and J dropped 2 bases, with 11 bases sitting between them. This CDR3 is 15 amino acids long. The V gene's germline CDR1 is ENHRY and CDR2 SYGVKD.